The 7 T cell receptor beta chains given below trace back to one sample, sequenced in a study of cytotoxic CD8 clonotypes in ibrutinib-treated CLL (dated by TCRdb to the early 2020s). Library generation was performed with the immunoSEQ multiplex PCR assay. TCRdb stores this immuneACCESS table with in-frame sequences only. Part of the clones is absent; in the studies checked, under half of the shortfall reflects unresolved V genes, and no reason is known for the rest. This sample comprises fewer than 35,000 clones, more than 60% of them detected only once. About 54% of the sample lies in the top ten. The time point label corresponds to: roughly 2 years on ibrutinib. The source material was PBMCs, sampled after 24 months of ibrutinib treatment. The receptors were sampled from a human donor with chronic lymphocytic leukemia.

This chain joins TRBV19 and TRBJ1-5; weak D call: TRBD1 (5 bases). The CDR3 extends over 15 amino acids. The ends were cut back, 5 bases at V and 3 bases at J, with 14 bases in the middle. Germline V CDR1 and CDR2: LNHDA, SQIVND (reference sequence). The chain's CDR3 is CASSLRGSTNQPQHF. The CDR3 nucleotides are TGTGCCAGTAGTCTCCGGGGGTCCACCAATCAGCCCCAGCATTTT.

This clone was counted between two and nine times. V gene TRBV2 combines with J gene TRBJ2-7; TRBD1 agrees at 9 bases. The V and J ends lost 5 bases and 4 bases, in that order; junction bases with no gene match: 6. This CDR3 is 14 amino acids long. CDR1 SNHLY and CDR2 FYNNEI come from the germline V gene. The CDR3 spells CASSTGTGMYEQYF. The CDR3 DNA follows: TGTGCCAGCAGTACCGGGACAGGGATGTACGAGCAGTACTTC.

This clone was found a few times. For the CDR3, the DNA is TGTGCCAGCTCACCAGGTGGCTCCTACGAGCAGTACTTC. This codes for CASSPGGSYEQYF. V usage is TRBV18 and J usage is TRBJ2-7; D remains ambiguous. Germline loops: CDR1 KGHSH, CDR2 LQKENI. The CDR3 sequence is 13 residues long. Deletions cut 2 bases from V and 0 bases from J, with 5 bases between.

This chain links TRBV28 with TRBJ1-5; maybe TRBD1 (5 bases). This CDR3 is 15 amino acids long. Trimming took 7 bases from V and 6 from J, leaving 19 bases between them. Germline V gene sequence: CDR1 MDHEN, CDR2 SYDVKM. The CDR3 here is CASILAGGVRQPQHF. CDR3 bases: TGTGCCAGCATCCTAGCTGGGGGTGTCCGTCAGCCCCAGCATTTT.

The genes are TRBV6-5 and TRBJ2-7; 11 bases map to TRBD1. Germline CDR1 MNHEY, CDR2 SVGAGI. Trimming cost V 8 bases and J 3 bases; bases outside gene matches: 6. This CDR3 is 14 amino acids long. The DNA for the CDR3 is TGTGCCAGCGGACAGGGGGCGACACTCTACGAGCAGTACTTC. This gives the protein CASGQGATLYEQYF.

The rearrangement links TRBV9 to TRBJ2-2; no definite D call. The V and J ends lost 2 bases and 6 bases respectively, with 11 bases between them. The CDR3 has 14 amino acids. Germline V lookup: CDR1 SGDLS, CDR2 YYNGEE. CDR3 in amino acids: CASSVVDGPGELFF. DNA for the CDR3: TGTGCCAGCAGCGTGGTCGACGGGCCCGGGGAGCTGTTTTTT.

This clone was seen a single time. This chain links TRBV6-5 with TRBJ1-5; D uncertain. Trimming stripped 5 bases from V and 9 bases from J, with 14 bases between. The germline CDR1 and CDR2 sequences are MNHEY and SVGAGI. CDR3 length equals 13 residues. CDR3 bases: TGTGCCAGCAGTGAAGGGCCTGGACTGCCCCAGCATTTT. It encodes CASSEGPGLPQHF.